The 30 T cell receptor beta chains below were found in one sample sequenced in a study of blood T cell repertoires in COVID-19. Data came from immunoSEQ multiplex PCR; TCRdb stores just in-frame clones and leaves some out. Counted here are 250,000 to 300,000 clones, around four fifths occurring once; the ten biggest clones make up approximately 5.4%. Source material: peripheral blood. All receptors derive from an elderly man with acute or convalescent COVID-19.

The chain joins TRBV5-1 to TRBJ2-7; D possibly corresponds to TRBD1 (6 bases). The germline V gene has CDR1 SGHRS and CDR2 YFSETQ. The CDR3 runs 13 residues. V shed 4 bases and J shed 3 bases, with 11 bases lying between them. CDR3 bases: TGCGCCAGCAGCCCCGGGACATTCTACGAGCAGTACTTC. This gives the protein CASSPGTFYEQYF.

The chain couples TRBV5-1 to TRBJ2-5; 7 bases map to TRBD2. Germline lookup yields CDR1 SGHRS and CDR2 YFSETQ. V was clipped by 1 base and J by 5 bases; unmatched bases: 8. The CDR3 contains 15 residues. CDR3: CASSLLLGDYETQYF. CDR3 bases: TGCGCCAGCAGCTTGCTCTTGGGGGACTATGAGACCCAGTACTTC.

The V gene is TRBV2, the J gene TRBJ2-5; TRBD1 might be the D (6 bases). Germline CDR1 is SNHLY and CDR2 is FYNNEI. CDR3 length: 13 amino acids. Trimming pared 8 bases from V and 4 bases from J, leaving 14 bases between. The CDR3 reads CASLKGESETQYF. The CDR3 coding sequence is TGTGCCAGCCTTAAGGGGGAGTCAGAGACCCAGTACTTC.

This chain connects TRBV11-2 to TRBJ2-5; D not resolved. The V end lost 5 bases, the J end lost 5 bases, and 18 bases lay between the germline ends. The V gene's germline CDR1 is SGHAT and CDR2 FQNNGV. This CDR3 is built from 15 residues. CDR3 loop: CASSPTGSRVETQYF. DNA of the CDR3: TGTGCCAGCAGCCCAACCGGTTCGCGTGTTGAGACCCAGTACTTC. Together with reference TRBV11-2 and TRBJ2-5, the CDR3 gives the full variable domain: EAGVAQSPRYKIIEKRQSVAFWCNPISGHATLYWYQQILGQGPKLLIQFQNNGVVDDSQLPKDRFSAERLKGVDSTLKIQPAKLEDSAVYLCASSPTGSRVETQYFGPGTRLLVL.

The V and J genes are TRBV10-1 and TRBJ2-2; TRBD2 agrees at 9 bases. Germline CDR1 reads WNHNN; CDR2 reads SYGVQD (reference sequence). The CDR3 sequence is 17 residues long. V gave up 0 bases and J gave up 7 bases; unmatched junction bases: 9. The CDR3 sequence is CASSESRLAGTGGELFF. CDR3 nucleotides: TGCGCCAGCAGTGAGTCGAGGCTAGCGGGAACCGGCGGGGAGCTGTTTTTT.

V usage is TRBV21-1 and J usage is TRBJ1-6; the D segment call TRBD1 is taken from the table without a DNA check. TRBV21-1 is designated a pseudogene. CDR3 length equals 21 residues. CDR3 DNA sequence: TGTGCCAGCAGTCCCAGGGGAGCGAGCCGTGGAGAGAGCTCCTATAATTCACCCCTCCACTTT. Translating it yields CASSPRGASRGESSYNSPLHF.

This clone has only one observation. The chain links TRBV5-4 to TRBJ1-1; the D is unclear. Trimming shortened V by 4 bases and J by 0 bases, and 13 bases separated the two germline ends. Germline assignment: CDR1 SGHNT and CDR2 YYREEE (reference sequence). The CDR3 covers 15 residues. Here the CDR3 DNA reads TGTGCCAGCAGCCCGAGTGACGGGATGAACACTGAAGCTTTCTTT. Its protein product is CASSPSDGMNTEAFF. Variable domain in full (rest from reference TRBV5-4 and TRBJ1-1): ETGVTQSPTHLIKTRGQQVTLRCSSQSGHNTVSWYQQALGQGPQFIFQYYREEENGRGNFPPRFSGLQFPNYSSELNVNALELDDSALYLCASSPSDGMNTEAFFGQGTRLTVV.

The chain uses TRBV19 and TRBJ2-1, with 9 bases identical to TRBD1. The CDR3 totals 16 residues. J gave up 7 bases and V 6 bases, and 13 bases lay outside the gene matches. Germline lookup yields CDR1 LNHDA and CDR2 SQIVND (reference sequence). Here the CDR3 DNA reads TGTGCCAGTAGCCCTAACCGGGGCGGGACAGGGAATGAGCAGTTCTTC. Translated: CASSPNRGGTGNEQFF.

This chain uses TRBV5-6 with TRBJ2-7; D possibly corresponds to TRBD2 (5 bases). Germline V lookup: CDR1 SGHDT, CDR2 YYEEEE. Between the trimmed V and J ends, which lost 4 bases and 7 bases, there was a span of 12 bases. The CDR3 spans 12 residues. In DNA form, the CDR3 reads TGTGCCAGCAGCCAGATACGGGGAGAGCAGTACTTC. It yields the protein CASSQIRGEQYF.

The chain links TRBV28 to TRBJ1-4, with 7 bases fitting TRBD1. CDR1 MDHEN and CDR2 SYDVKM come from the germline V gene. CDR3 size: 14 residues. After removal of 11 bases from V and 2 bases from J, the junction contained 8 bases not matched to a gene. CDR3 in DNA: TGTGCCTCCCAGCCAGGGGGGACTAATGAAAAACTGTTTTTT. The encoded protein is CASQPGGTNEKLFF. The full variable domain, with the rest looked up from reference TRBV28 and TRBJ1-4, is DVKVTQSSRYLVKRTGEKVFLECVQDMDHENMFWYRQDPGLGLRLIYFSYDVKMKEKGDIPEGYSVSREKKERFSLILESASTNQTSMYLCASQPGGTNEKLFFGSGTQLSVL.

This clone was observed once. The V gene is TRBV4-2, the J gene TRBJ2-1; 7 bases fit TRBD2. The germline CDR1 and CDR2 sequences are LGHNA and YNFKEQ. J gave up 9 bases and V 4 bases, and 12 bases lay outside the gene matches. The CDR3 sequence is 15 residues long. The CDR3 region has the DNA TGTGCCAGCAGCCCAATGACTAGCAACGGTGTTGAGCAGTTCTTC. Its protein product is CASSPMTSNGVEQFF.

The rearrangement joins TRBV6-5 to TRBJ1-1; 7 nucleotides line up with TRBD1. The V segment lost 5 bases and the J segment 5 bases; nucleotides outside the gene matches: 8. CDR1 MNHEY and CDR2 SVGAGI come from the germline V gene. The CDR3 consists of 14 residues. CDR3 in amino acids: CASSPDRVQTEAFF. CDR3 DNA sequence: TGTGCCAGCAGTCCTGACAGGGTACAGACTGAAGCTTTCTTT.

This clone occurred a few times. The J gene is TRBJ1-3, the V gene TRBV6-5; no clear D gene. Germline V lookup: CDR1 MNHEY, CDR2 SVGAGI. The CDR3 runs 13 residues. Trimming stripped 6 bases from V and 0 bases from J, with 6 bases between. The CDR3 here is CASRESSGNTIYF. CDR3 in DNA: TGTGCCAGCAGAGAGAGCTCTGGAAACACCATATATTTT.

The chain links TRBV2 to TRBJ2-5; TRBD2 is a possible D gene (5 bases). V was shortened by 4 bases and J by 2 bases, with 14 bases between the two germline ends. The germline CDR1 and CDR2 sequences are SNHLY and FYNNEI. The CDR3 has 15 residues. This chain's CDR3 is CASSGNGVGQETQYF. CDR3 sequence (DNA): TGTGCCAGCAGTGGCAACGGGGTGGGTCAAGAGACCCAGTACTTC.

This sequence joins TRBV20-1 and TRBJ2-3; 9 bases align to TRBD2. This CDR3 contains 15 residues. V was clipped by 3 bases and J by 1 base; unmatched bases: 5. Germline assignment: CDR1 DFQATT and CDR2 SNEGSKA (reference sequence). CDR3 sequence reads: CSASGGRAGTDTQYF. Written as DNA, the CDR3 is TGCAGTGCTAGTGGCGGGAGGGCCGGCACAGATACGCAGTATTTT.

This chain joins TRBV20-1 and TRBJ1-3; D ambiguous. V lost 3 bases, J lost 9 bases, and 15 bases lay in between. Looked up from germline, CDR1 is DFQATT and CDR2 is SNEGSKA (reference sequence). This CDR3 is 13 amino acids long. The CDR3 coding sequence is TGCAGTGCTAGTTACGGTATCGCAGGCACCATATATTTT. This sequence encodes CSASYGIAGTIYF.

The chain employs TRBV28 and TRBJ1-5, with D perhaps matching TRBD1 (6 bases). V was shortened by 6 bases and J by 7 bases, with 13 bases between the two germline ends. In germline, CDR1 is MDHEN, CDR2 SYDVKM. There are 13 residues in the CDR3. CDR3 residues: CASSRGAWQPQHF. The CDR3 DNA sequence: TGTGCCAGCAGCCGGGGGGCTTGGCAGCCCCAGCATTTT.

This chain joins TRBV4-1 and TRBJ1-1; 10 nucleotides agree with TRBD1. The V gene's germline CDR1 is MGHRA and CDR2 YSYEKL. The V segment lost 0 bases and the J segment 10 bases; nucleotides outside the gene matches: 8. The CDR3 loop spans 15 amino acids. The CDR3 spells CASSQEDRGGRGAFF. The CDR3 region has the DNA TGCGCCAGCAGCCAAGAGGACAGGGGGGGTCGGGGAGCTTTCTTT.

DNA for the CDR3: TGCGCCAGCCGAGGGACTAGCGGGACTAGCACAGATACGCAGTATTTT. Protein product: CASRGTSGTSTDTQYF. V and J are TRBV5-1 and TRBJ2-3, with 13 bases fitting TRBD2. This CDR3 spans 16 amino acids. Trimming took 7 bases from V and 0 from J; bases not matched to a gene: 5. Germline V gene lookup returns CDR1 SGHRS and CDR2 YFSETQ.

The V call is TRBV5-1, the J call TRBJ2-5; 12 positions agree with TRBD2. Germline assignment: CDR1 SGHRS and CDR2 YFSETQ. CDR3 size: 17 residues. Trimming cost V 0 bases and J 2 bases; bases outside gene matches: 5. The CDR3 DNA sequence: TGCGCCAGCAGCTTGGCAACTAGCGGGGGGAGACAAGAGACCCAGTACTTC. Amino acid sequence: CASSLATSGGRQETQYF.

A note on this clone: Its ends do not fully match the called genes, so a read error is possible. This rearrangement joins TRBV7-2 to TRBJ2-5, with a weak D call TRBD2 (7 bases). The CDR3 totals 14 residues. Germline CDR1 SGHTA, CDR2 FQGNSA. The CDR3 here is CASGLGGTSETQYF. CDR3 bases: TGTGCCAGCGGCTTGGGAGGGACAAGCGAGACCCAGTACTTC.

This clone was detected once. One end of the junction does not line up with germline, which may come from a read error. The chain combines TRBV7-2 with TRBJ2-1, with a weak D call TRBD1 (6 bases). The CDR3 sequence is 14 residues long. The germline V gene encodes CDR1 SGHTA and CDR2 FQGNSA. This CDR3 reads CASSIAQGNNEQFF. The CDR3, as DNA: TGTGCCAGCAGCATAGCCCAGGGGAACAATGAGCAGTTCTTC.

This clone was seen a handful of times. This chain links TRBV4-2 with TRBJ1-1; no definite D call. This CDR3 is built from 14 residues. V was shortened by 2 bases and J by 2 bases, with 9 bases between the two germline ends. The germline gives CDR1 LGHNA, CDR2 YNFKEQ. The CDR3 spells CASSQWQVNTEAFF. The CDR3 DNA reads TGTGCCAGCAGCCAATGGCAGGTAAACACTGAAGCTTTCTTT.

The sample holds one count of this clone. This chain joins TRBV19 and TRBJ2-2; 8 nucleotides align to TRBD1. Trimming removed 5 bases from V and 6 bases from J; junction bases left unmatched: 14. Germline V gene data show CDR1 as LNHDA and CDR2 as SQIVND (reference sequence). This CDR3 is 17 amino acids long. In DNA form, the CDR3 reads TGTGCCAGTAGTGGATCGGACAGGGTAATTGGTCCCGGGGAGCTGTTTTTT. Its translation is CASSGSDRVIGPGELFF. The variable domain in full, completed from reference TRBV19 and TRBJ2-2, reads DGGITQSPKYLFRKEGQNVTLSCEQNLNHDAMYWYRQDPGQGLRLIYYSQIVNDFQKGDIAEGYSVSREKKESFPLTVTSAQKNPTAFYLCASSGSDRVIGPGELFFGEGSRLTVL.

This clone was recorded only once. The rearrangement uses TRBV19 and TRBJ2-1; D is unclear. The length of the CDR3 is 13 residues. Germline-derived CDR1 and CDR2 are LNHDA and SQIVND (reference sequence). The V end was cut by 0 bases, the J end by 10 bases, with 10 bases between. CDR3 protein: CASSIDRYTEQFF. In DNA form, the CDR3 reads TGTGCCAGTAGTATAGATCGGTATACCGAGCAGTTCTTC.

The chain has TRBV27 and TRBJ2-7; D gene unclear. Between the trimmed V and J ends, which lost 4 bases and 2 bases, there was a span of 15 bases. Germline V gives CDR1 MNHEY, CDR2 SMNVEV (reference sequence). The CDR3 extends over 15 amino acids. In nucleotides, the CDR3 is TGTGCCAGCAGTTCCTCAGGCAAATCAACCTACGAGCAGTACTTC. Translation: CASSSSGKSTYEQYF.

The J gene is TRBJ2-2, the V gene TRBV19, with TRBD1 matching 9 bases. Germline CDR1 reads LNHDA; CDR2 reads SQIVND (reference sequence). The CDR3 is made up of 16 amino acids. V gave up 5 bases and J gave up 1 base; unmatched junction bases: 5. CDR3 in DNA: TGTGCCAGTAGTGCCTACAGGGGGCAGAACACCGGGGAGCTGTTTTTT. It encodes CASSAYRGQNTGELFF.

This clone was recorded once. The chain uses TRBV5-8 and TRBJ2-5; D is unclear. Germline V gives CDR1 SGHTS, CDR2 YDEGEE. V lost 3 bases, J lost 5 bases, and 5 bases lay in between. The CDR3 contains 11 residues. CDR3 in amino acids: CASSWLETQYF. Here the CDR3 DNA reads TGTGCCAGCAGCTGGCTGGAGACCCAGTACTTC.

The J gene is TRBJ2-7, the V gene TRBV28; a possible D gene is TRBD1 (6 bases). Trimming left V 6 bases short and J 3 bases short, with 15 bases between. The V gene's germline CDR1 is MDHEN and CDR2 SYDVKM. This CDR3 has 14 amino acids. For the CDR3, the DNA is TGTGCCAGCAGCCAACCGGGACAAAACTACGAGCAGTACTTC. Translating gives CASSQPGQNYEQYF.

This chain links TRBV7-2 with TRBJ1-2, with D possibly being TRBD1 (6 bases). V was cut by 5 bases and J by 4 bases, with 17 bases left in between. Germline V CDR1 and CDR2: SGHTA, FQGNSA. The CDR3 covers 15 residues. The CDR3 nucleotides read TGTGCCAGCAGCCCCAGTGGGGGCGTGTTCTATGGCTACACCTTC. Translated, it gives CASSPSGGVFYGYTF.